A single sample is the source of the 2 T cell receptor beta chains below, sequenced in a study of cytomegalovirus exposure and HLA in healthy donors. PCR amplification relied on 60 Vbeta primers (plus 13 Jbeta primers). TCRdb's copy holds only in-frame clones and misses some; the assay was immunoSEQ multiplex PCR. The sample contains under 200,000 clones, roughly 80% of which appear only once. Sequenced material: PBMCs. The receptors derive from a boy aged 10-17 years in good health and CMV-seronegative.

This clone was counted a few times. The CDR3 DNA reads as TGTGCCAGCAGCTCGGACTATTCCGGGGAGCTGTTTTTT. This sequence encodes CASSSDYSGELFF. The chain recombines TRBV7-3 with TRBJ2-2; D might be TRBD2 (6 bases). Between the trimmed V and J ends, which lost 4 bases and 6 bases, there was a span of 9 bases. CDR1 and CDR2 (germline): SGHTA, FQGTGA. The CDR3 spans 13 residues.

As regards this clone: The junction departs from the called germline gene at one end, perhaps through a read error. The rearrangement uses TRBV28 and TRBJ2-1; no reliable D call. Germline CDR1 and CDR2: MDHEN and SYDVKM. CDR3 length equals 15 residues. The CDR3 sequence is CASSPWSVSHNEQFF. For the CDR3, the DNA is TGTGCCAGCAGCCCATGGAGTGTCTCCCACAATGAGCAGTTCTTC.